This passage covers 17 T cell receptor beta chains from one sample sequenced in a study of technical replicates of blood from a few donors. Repertoires were generated with immunoSEQ multiplex PCR, while TCRdb's copy carries only in-frame clones and drops some. The sample records 70,000 to 95,000 clones, around 92% being singletons. Specimen: T cells isolated from PBMCs. Receptors originate from a human donor in good health. Some clones in this sample may be carry-over from other donors' samples.

The DNA of the CDR3 is TGTGCCAGCAGCTTACTCAGGGGGAACACTGAAGCTTTCTTT. Translating it yields CASSLLRGNTEAFF. This sequence joins TRBV7-9 and TRBJ1-1; weak D call: TRBD1 (6 bases). V was cut by 2 bases and J by 1 base, with 8 bases left in between. The germline CDR1 and CDR2 sequences are SEHNR and FQNEAQ (reference sequence). This CDR3 is 14 amino acids long.

CDR3 sequence: CASSQVVRRETDTQYF. CDR3 coding DNA: TGCGCCAGCAGCCAAGTTGTACGGCGGGAGACAGATACGCAGTATTTT. The chain couples TRBV4-1 to TRBJ2-3; 7 nucleotides agree with TRBD2. J lost 3 bases, V lost 1 base, and 7 bases had no gene match. The CDR3 contains 16 residues. CDR1 is MGHRA and CDR2 is YSYEKL in the germline V gene.

This chain connects TRBV10-3 to TRBJ1-4, with no clear D. V dropped 3 bases and J dropped 6 bases, with 8 bases sitting between them. The CDR3 length is 13 residues. Germline values: CDR1 ENHRY, CDR2 SYGVKD. CDR3 in DNA: TGTGCCATCAGTGACGGCGGGGATGAAAAACTGTTTTTT. Translation: CAISDGGDEKLFF.

CDR3 sequence reads: CASSPSGSPLDSYF. The CDR3 nucleotides read TGTGCCAGCAGTCCTAGCGGGAGTCCCTTAGATTCGTACTTC. The genes are TRBV28 and TRBJ2-7, with 10 bases aligning to TRBD2. Germline V gene data show CDR1 as MDHEN and CDR2 as SYDVKM. The CDR3 has 14 amino acids. V gave up 5 bases and J gave up 12 bases; unmatched junction bases: 13.

CDR3 amino acids: CASSPSYEKLFF. The CDR3 DNA reads TGTGCCAGCAGCCCCTCTTATGAAAAACTGTTTTTT. The chain recombines TRBV5-8 with TRBJ1-4; the D is unclear. The CDR3 has 12 residues. V lost 4 bases and J 6 bases, leaving 7 bases between the germline ends. Germline V gene data show CDR1 as SGHTS and CDR2 as YDEGEE.

V is TRBV4-3 and J is TRBJ2-7; D may be TRBD2 (5 bases). Germline V gene sequence: CDR1 LGHNA, CDR2 YSLEER. V lost 2 bases and J 4 bases, leaving 12 bases between the germline ends. The CDR3 spans 14 residues. The CDR3 DNA sequence: TGCGCCAGCAGCCAACTAAATAGCGCTTACGAGCAGTACTTC. Amino acids: CASSQLNSAYEQYF.

This sequence joins TRBV19 and TRBJ2-7; 7 bases map to TRBD2. The ends lost 1 base at V and 4 bases at J; junction bases unmatched: 7. The CDR3 extends over 15 amino acids. Per the germline V gene, CDR1 is LNHDA and CDR2 is SQIVND (reference sequence). The CDR3 spells CASSIGVAGKYEQYF. The DNA for the CDR3 is TGTGCCAGTAGTATAGGAGTAGCGGGCAAATACGAGCAGTACTTC.

The V call is TRBV2, the J call TRBJ1-1, with a tentative D call TRBD1 (5 bases). Trimming left V 2 bases short and J 4 bases short, with 8 bases between. The CDR3 loop spans 13 amino acids. Per the germline V gene, CDR1 is SNHLY and CDR2 is FYNNEI. The CDR3 sequence is CASSEQGGTEAFF. CDR3 nucleotides: TGTGCCAGCAGTGAACAGGGAGGCACTGAAGCTTTCTTT.

V usage is TRBV25-1 and J usage is TRBJ1-5; 8 bases map to TRBD1. Germline CDR1 and CDR2: MGHDK and SYGVNS. V was pared by 6 bases and J by 3 bases, with 7 bases of the junction left unmatched. CDR3 size: 15 residues. The CDR3 coding sequence is TGTGCCAGCAGCCCGGGACAGGAAATCAATCAGCCCCAGCATTTT. This translates into CASSPGQEINQPQHF.

This clone was counted between two and nine times. The chain combines TRBV11-2 with TRBJ1-1; D not certain. Trimming shortened V by 0 bases and J by 1 base, and 18 bases separated the two germline ends. This CDR3 has 18 residues. Germline V gives CDR1 SGHAT, CDR2 FQNNGV. In DNA, the CDR3 is TGTGCCAGCAGCTTAGATCGGAGTGTATCCTCAGCGAACACTGAAGCTTTCTTT. It translates to CASSLDRSVSSANTEAFF.

The rearrangement links TRBV11-2 to TRBJ1-2; D gene unclear. CDR1 and CDR2 from the germline V gene are SGHAT and FQNNGV. V was cut by 4 bases and J by 0 bases, with 12 bases left in between. The CDR3 is made up of 15 amino acids. CDR3 region: CASSSFSGTNYGYTF. The CDR3 bases are TGTGCCAGCAGCTCATTCTCGGGGACTAACTATGGCTACACCTTC.

The chain carries TRBV2 and TRBJ1-2; 7 nucleotides agree with TRBD1. The V and J ends lost 6 bases and 6 bases, in that order; junction bases with no gene match: 7. The CDR3 spans 13 residues. Germline CDR1 SNHLY, CDR2 FYNNEI. The CDR3 protein is CASRENTGDGYTF. CDR3 nucleotide sequence: TGTGCCAGCAGGGAAAATACAGGGGATGGCTACACCTTC.

This clone was found once. V usage is TRBV28 and J usage is TRBJ1-2; D gene unclear. The germline CDR1 and CDR2 sequences are MDHEN and SYDVKM. Trimming cost V 8 bases and J 4 bases, with 20 bases left between them. The CDR3 contains 15 residues. CDR3 coding DNA: TGTGCCAGCCGAACCCCCTCGGAGGCGGGCTATGGCTACACCTTC. It translates to CASRTPSEAGYGYTF.

This clone was observed once. The chain employs TRBV15 and TRBJ2-1, with TRBD2 identical over 9 bases. Per the germline V gene, CDR1 is LNHNV and CDR2 is YYDKDF (reference sequence). Trimming cost V 4 bases and J 12 bases; bases outside gene matches: 10. CDR3 size: 14 residues. CDR3 DNA: TGTGCCACCAGCACGAGTGCGGGAGGGCGGACGCAGTTCTTC. Protein product: CATSTSAGGRTQFF.

The chain uses TRBV30 and TRBJ2-7, with D possibly TRBD2 on 6 matching bases. Deletions cut 4 bases from V and 2 bases from J, with 12 bases between. CDR3 length equals 13 residues. Per the germline V gene, CDR1 is GTSNPN and CDR2 is SVGIG (reference sequence). CDR3 protein: CAWNRDFTYEQYF. DNA of the CDR3: TGTGCCTGGAACCGGGACTTTACCTACGAGCAGTACTTC.

This clone was recorded only once. The chain recombines TRBV28 with TRBJ2-7; D not certain. The CDR3 covers 17 residues. CDR1 MDHEN and CDR2 SYDVKM come from the germline V gene. Trimming removed 3 bases from V and 1 base from J, with 19 bases in between. The DNA of the CDR3 is TGTGCCAGCAGTTTCTCCTATAGTTTAGTAGTTTCCTACGAGCAGTACTTC. Translation: CASSFSYSLVVSYEQYF.

The chain combines TRBV6-5 with TRBJ2-5; 7 nucleotides match TRBD1. CDR1 and CDR2 from the germline V gene are MNHEY and SVGAGI. The J segment lost 3 bases and the V segment lost 4 bases, leaving 2 bases of the junction unmatched. The length of the CDR3 is 13 residues. The CDR3: CASSLDREETQYF. The CDR3 region has the DNA TGTGCCAGCAGTTTAGACAGGGAAGAGACCCAGTACTTC.